A single sample gave rise to the 24 T cell receptor beta chains below, sequenced in a study of T cell repertoires in cytomegalovirus infection. These receptors are not linked to any known antigen. TCRdb called the reads again in MiXCR, with one record for every CDR3 protein. The table has hundreds of thousands of distinct CDR3 sequences, more than 30% seen once. The sample in question was cultured PBMCs, obtained from culture after CMV antigen stimulation. These receptors all come from a human donor in good health (CMV status not recorded). Some clones in this sample may be carry-over from other donors' samples.

The V gene is TRBV15, the J gene TRBJ2-1; D remains unclear. Germline V gene data show CDR1 as LNHNV and CDR2 as YYDKDF (reference sequence). The CDR3 spans 15 residues. Trimming took off 0 bases at V and 0 bases at J, with 6 bases between the two ends. As DNA, the CDR3 is TGTGCCACCAGCAGAGAACTGAGCTCCTACAATGAGCAGTTCTTC. Its translation is CATSRELSSYNEQFF.

This clonotype was recorded a few times. The chain's CDR3 is CATSRDSGLAGGPSYEQYV. DNA of the CDR3: TGTGCCACCAGCAGAGATAGTGGACTAGCGGGAGGGCCCAGCTACGAGCAGTACGTC. The genes are TRBV15 and TRBJ2-7; 15 bases map to TRBD2. After removal of 0 bases from V and 3 bases from J, the junction contained 9 bases not matched to a gene. The CDR3 extends over 19 amino acids. In germline, CDR1 is LNHNV, CDR2 YYDKDF (reference sequence).

The chain recombines TRBV2 with TRBJ1-5, with D maybe TRBD1 (5 bases). V was clipped by 1 base and J by 5 bases, with 12 bases between them. This CDR3 is built from 15 residues. Germline CDR1 and CDR2: SNHLY and FYNNEI. The CDR3 reads CASSEGQGVYQPQHF. CDR3 nucleotides: TGTGCCAGCAGTGAAGGTCAAGGGGTGTATCAGCCCCAGCATTTT. The full variable domain, rest sourced from reference TRBV2 and TRBJ1-5, is EPEVTQTPSHQVTQMGQEVILRCVPISNHLYFYWYRQILGQKVEFLVSFYNNEISEKSEIFDDQFSVERPDGSNFTLKIRSTKLEDSAMYFCASSEGQGVYQPQHFGDGTRLSIL.

This clonotype showed up just a few times. This rearrangement joins TRBV30 to TRBJ2-7, with D possibly called TRBD1 or TRBD2 (6 bases each). Germline values: CDR1 GTSNPN, CDR2 SVGIG (reference sequence). Trimming shortened V by 3 bases and J by 4 bases, and 13 bases separated the two germline ends. This CDR3 spans 13 amino acids. The CDR3 DNA reads TGTGCCTGGAGACCCGAGGGGGGTTACGAGCAGTACTTC. Protein: CAWRPEGGYEQYF.

The V call is TRBV6-5, the J call TRBJ1-1, with 7 bases fitting TRBD1. This CDR3 is 12 amino acids long. Germline CDR1 and CDR2: MNHEY and SVGAGI. V lost 6 bases and J lost 10; bases outside the gene matches: 8. CDR3 protein: CASSRSPGGAFF. Written as DNA, the CDR3 is TGTGCCAGCAGCCGATCCCCAGGGGGAGCTTTCTTT.

This clonotype has just a few counts. The chain uses TRBV6-2 or TRBV6-3 and TRBJ1-5; 11 bases map to TRBD1. V shed 4 bases and J 1 base; nucleotides not matched to a gene: 15. The V gene's germline CDR1 is MNHEY and CDR2 SVGEGT. The CDR3 length is 20 residues. CDR3 residues: CASSSSPGTGGSVSNQPQHF. The CDR3 nucleotides read TGTGCCAGCAGTTCCTCGCCCGGGACAGGGGGGTCCGTGAGCAATCAGCCCCAGCATTTT.

The chain is built from TRBV7-2 and TRBJ2-7; no definite D call. V dropped 0 bases and J dropped 2 bases, with 11 bases sitting between them. The CDR3 totals 15 residues. Germline V lookup: CDR1 SGHTA, CDR2 FQGNSA. In nucleotides, the CDR3 is TGTGCCAGCAGCTTAGCCCCCCCCACCGCCTACGAGCAGTACTTC. Protein sequence: CASSLAPPTAYEQYF.

The V and J genes are TRBV15 and TRBJ1-2; D not resolved. This CDR3 has 14 amino acids. V lost 1 base and J 2 bases, leaving 8 bases between the germline ends. Germline V gene sequence: CDR1 LNHNV, CDR2 YYDKDF (reference sequence). In DNA, the CDR3 is TGTGCCACCAGCAGAGTCTCGGGGAACTATGGCTACACCTTC. It encodes CATSRVSGNYGYTF.

A few counts support this clonotype. The V gene is TRBV12-3 or TRBV12-4, the J gene TRBJ2-1, with 15 bases matching TRBD2. The CDR3 is made up of 17 amino acids. With V trimmed by 3 bases and J by 8 bases, 8 bases remained unmatched. In DNA, the CDR3 is TGTGCCAGCAGTTTCGAAGGACTAGCGGGAGGGAAAGATGAGCAGTTCTTC. It is translated as CASSFEGLAGGKDEQFF.

The chain recombines TRBV6-2 or TRBV6-3 with TRBJ2-3; maybe TRBD2 (5 bases). CDR3 length: 14 amino acids. In germline, CDR1 is MNHEY, CDR2 SVGEGT. Deletions cut 6 bases from V and 5 bases from J, with 15 bases between. The CDR3 loop reads CASRTLGAQDTQYF. The CDR3 nucleotides are TGTGCCAGCAGAACACTAGGAGCTCAAGATACGCAGTATTTT.

This clonotype occurred many times. The rearrangement links TRBV7-2 to TRBJ1-5, with D unclear. The V end was cut by 5 bases, the J end by 6 bases, with 11 bases between. Germline CDR1 is SGHTA and CDR2 is FQGNSA. The CDR3 totals 13 residues. DNA for the CDR3: TGTGCCAGCAGCCCGGAGCCGACTCAGCCCCAGCATTTT. Its translation is CASSPEPTQPQHF. The entire variable domain, with the rest obtained from reference TRBV7-2 and TRBJ1-5, is as follows: GAGVSQSPSNKVTEKGKDVELRCDPISGHTALYWYRQSLGQGLEFLIYFQGNSAPDKSGLPSDRFSAERTGGSVSTLTIQRTQQEDSAVYLCASSPEPTQPQHFGDGTRLSIL.

This clonotype occurred a few times. The chain links TRBV28 to TRBJ2-3; maybe TRBD2 (5 bases). The V end lost 3 bases, the J end lost 2 bases, and 12 bases lay between the germline ends. The CDR3 sequence is 15 residues long. Germline values: CDR1 MDHEN, CDR2 SYDVKM. The DNA of the CDR3 is TGTGCCAGCAGTTTGGCAGCGGAAGACACAGATACGCAGTATTTT. As protein: CASSLAAEDTDTQYF.

This clonotype came up a few times. The genes are TRBV19 and TRBJ1-1; weak D call: TRBD1 (5 bases). This CDR3 comprises 15 residues. Germline CDR1 reads LNHDA; CDR2 reads SQIVND (reference sequence). V was clipped by 6 bases and J by 4 bases, with 18 bases between them. The DNA of the CDR3 is TGTGCCAGTAGGCCGTCAGGGACGGTTGGCACTGAAGCTTTCTTT. It is translated as CASRPSGTVGTEAFF.

The chain has TRBV7-2 and TRBJ2-5; 7 positions match TRBD2. J gave up 5 bases and V 5 bases, and 5 bases lay outside the gene matches. CDR1 is SGHTA and CDR2 is FQGNSA in the germline V gene. This CDR3 is built from 13 residues. CDR3 sequence (DNA): TGTGCCAGCAGCCAAGGCGGGAGCGAGACCCAGTACTTC. This translates into CASSQGGSETQYF.

This clonotype was seen only a few times. This chain connects TRBV4-3 to TRBJ2-7, with 10 bases lining up with TRBD1. This CDR3 is 15 amino acids long. CDR1 LGHNA and CDR2 YSLEER come from the germline V gene. The trim removed 0 bases at V and 3 bases at J, leaving 2 bases unmatched. The CDR3 loop is CASSQDRTGGYEQYF. CDR3 coding DNA: TGCGCCAGCAGCCAAGATCGGACAGGGGGCTACGAGCAGTACTTC.

The CDR3 DNA reads TGTGCCAGCAGCTTAGATGGTGGGAGCTACAATGAGCAGTTCTTC. Amino acid sequence: CASSLDGGSYNEQFF. The chain couples TRBV7-2 to TRBJ2-1; D perhaps matches TRBD2 (5 bases). Per the germline V gene, CDR1 is SGHTA and CDR2 is FQGNSA. Trimming stripped 1 base from V and 3 bases from J, with 10 bases between. This CDR3 is built from 15 residues.

This chain connects TRBV7-6 to TRBJ2-7; D not resolved. CDR1 is SGHVS, CDR2 FNYEAQ, per germline. The V gene lost 6 bases and the J gene lost 7 bases, with 10 bases spanning the gap. The CDR3 is made up of 11 amino acids. The CDR3 DNA sequence: TGTGCCAGCAGATCCGGGCCGGAGCAGTACTTC. This gives the protein CASRSGPEQYF.

The chain recombines TRBV20-1 with TRBJ2-1; D gene ambiguous. Trimming left V 6 bases short and J 4 bases short, with 16 bases between. This CDR3 is built from 14 residues. Germline V gene data show CDR1 as DFQATT and CDR2 as SNEGSKA (reference sequence). CDR3 nucleotides: TGCAGTGCCCTTGCCTTCACACAGTACAATGAGCAGTTCTTC. This codes for CSALAFTQYNEQFF.

This clonotype was observed a few times. This chain links TRBV7-8 with TRBJ2-3; 7 bases align to TRBD1. Trimming removed 5 bases from V and 6 bases from J; junction bases left unmatched: 17. Germline V CDR1 and CDR2: SGHVS, FQNEAQ. This CDR3 spans 17 amino acids. Here the CDR3 reads CASSAQDRSEFPDTQYF. The CDR3 coding sequence is TGTGCCAGCAGCGCACAGGACAGGTCCGAATTTCCGGATACGCAGTATTTT.

The chain joins TRBV24-1 to TRBJ2-1; 10 bases match TRBD2. Trimming cost V 7 bases and J 1 base; bases outside gene matches: 3. The CDR3 runs 15 residues. The germline CDR1 and CDR2 sequences are KGHDR and SFDVKD. This chain's CDR3 is CATSGAGGSYNEQFF. The CDR3 DNA follows: TGTGCCACCAGCGGAGCGGGAGGGTCCTACAATGAGCAGTTCTTC.

This clonotype was detected ten times or more. The gene calls are TRBV7-2 and TRBJ2-3; D is undetermined. The CDR3 covers 12 residues. Trimming took off 4 bases at V and 8 bases at J, with 10 bases between the two ends. CDR1 SGHTA and CDR2 FQGNSA come from the germline V gene. The CDR3 DNA follows: TGTGCCAGCAGCTCACAGATCGGTACGCAGTATTTT. Protein sequence: CASSSQIGTQYF.

The rearrangement joins TRBV7-8 to TRBJ2-1; no clear D gene. Germline loops: CDR1 SGHVS, CDR2 FQNEAQ. Trimming took 2 bases from V and 0 from J, leaving 11 bases between them. The CDR3 is 16 residues long. CDR3: CASSLLRFSSYNEQFF. The CDR3 bases are TGTGCCAGCAGCTTACTCCGATTTAGCTCCTACAATGAGCAGTTCTTC.

The chain joins TRBV15 to TRBJ2-3; D may be TRBD2 (5 bases). The ends were cut back, 7 bases at V and 4 bases at J, with 12 bases in the middle. Germline V gene data show CDR1 as LNHNV and CDR2 as YYDKDF (reference sequence). The CDR3 extends over 13 amino acids. The CDR3 sequence: CATTFGLSDTQYF. In DNA, the CDR3 is TGTGCCACCACATTCGGACTCTCAGATACGCAGTATTTT.

This clonotype has a handful of counts. The chain uses TRBV28 and TRBJ1-2; D ambiguous. Per germline, CDR1 MDHEN and CDR2 SYDVKM. This CDR3 has 14 amino acids. The germline V and J ends were trimmed by 4 bases and 6 bases, with 15 bases remaining between them. CDR3 sequence reads: CASSSQPRRDGYTF. In DNA form, the CDR3 reads TGTGCCAGCAGTTCACAGCCCCGTCGAGATGGCTACACCTTC.